This TCR beta chain was retrieved from a study of T cells in narcolepsy. Data came from immunoSEQ multiplex PCR; TCRdb stores just in-frame clones and leaves some out. Of about 32,000 clones listed, over 70% were seen once; the top ten hold roughly 3.8%. This CDR3 contains 13 residues. Germline CDR1 is MDHEN and CDR2 is SYDVKM. V lost 1 base, J lost 11 bases, and 5 bases stayed unmatched. Material for sequencing was memory (CD45RA-) CD4+ T cells from blood. The clonotype originates from a human donor in good health. The rearrangement uses TRBV28 and TRBJ1-1; 9 bases align to TRBD1. CDR3 bases: TGTGCCAGCAGTTTATTCGGGACAGGGTGGGCTTTCTTT. Protein product: CASSLFGTGWAFF.